This T cell receptor (beta chain) was profiled in a study of vaccination and CD4 T cells after COVID-19. Study-wide context: SARS-CoV-2, HCoV-NL63, HCoV-OC43 and HCoV-229E supplied the overlapping spike peptides used to stimulate cells. Study-wide points: When vaccine-specific clones from convalescent patients were examined, 304 of 307 were spike mono-reactive.

As to treatment: roughly 11-day PBMC culture with coronavirus spike peptide pools or control peptides (ViraFEST assay). TCRs were sequenced by ViraFEST after antigen-specific T cells had been expanded with peptide pools. Scientists separated out CD4+ T cells through negative selection following 10 days in culture. Oncomine TCR Beta short-read sequencing was applied to DNA from cultured CD4+ T cells. A single record per CDR3 protein comes from TCRdb applying MiXCR to the PCR reads. The sample lists some 20,000 distinct CDR3 sequences; just over 60% were seen once. CDR3 size: 16 residues. Trimming removed 0 bases at V and 4 bases at J, with 13 bases between. CDR1 and CDR2 (germline): WNHNN, SYGVQD (reference sequence). In this sample, this clonotype turned up once. Its matching antigen is unknown.

The sample taken for sequencing was CD4+ T cells from blood, cultured in vitro. This chain uses TRBV10-1 with TRBJ2-1; TRBD2 is a possible D gene (5 bases). The source of this sequence is a human donor who had recovered from COVID-19. CDR3 in amino acids: CASSESRAAMYNEQFF. In DNA, the CDR3 is TGCGCCAGCAGTGAGTCCCGAGCGGCGATGTACAATGAGCAGTTCTTC.